The 30 T cell receptor beta chains presented below share a single source sample, sequenced in a study of control samples from healthy donors and cancer patients. Assay used: immunoSEQ multiplex PCR; TCRdb lists only in-frame clones, some missing. The table lists 1,500 to 2,500 clones, over 65% of them singletons, with about 10% in the top ten. The specimen sequenced was formalin-fixed, paraffin-embedded tissue. Receptors originate from a female donor with lung cancer.

The V and J genes are TRBV7-3 and TRBJ2-1, with 9 bases aligning to TRBD2. Trimming cost V 2 bases and J 0 bases; bases outside gene matches: 5. Germline loops: CDR1 SGHTA, CDR2 FQGTGA. The CDR3 runs to 17 residues. CDR3 sequence (DNA): TGTGCCAGCAGCTTACTCGGCGGGAGGGCCTCCTACAATGAGCAGTTCTTC. It codes for CASSLLGGRASYNEQFF.

This chain joins TRBV5-6 and TRBJ2-3; 7 bases are a match to TRBD1. CDR1 SGHDT and CDR2 YYEEEE come from the germline V gene. There are 14 residues in the CDR3. V trimming: 2 bases; J trimming: 2 bases; junction bases outside the gene matches: 2. The CDR3 sequence is CASSFGTVTDTQYF. Here the CDR3 DNA reads TGTGCCAGCAGCTTCGGGACAGTCACAGATACGCAGTATTTT.

V is TRBV18 and J is TRBJ2-1; perhaps TRBD2 as D (5 bases). Trimming took 0 bases from V and 5 from J, leaving 14 bases between them. The CDR3 runs 16 residues. The germline V gene has CDR1 KGHSH and CDR2 LQKENI. The CDR3 nucleotides are TGTGCCAGCTCACCACCGTCTAGCCGTGGGGACAATGAGCAGTTCTTC. It is translated as CASSPPSSRGDNEQFF.

CDR3 coding DNA: TGTGCCAGTCAAGGGGTGGTCGGGGAGCTGTTTTTT. It yields the protein CASQGVVGELFF. The gene calls are TRBV19 and TRBJ2-2; possible D gene TRBD1, 5 bases. V gave up 8 bases and J gave up 7 bases, with 11 bases separating them. The germline V gene encodes CDR1 LNHDA and CDR2 SQIVND (reference sequence). The length of the CDR3 is 12 residues.

This sequence joins TRBV10-3 and TRBJ2-5, with a tentative D call TRBD2 (5 bases). V lost 6 bases, J lost 2 bases, and 10 bases lay in between. The V gene's germline CDR1 is ENHRY and CDR2 SYGVKD. The CDR3 extends over 13 amino acids. CDR3 in DNA: TGTGCCATCAGCTCCGGAGGACAAGAGACCCAGTACTTC. This codes for CAISSGGQETQYF.

The V call is TRBV6-2 or TRBV6-3, the J call TRBJ1-2, with D possibly TRBD1 on 6 matching bases. The V end was cut by 2 bases, the J end by 4 bases, with 8 bases between. CDR3 length: 13 residues. CDR1 and CDR2 from the germline V gene are MNHEY and SVGEGT. The CDR3 coding sequence is TGTGCCAGCAGTTACGGACAGCCCTATGGCTACACCTTC. It specifies CASSYGQPYGYTF.

V usage is TRBV15 and J usage is TRBJ1-5; no reliable D call. Trimming took off 2 bases at V and 0 bases at J, with 26 bases between the two ends. Germline V gene sequence: CDR1 LNHNV, CDR2 YYDKDF (reference sequence). The CDR3 totals 21 residues. CDR3 nucleotide sequence: TGTGCCACCAGCAGAAAACTCAAAACAGCGAAACCGGAATATAGCAATCAGCCCCAGCATTTT. Its protein product is CATSRKLKTAKPEYSNQPQHF.

The chain joins TRBV6-1 to TRBJ1-2; the D is unclear. In germline, CDR1 is MNHNS, CDR2 SASEGT. This CDR3 spans 13 amino acids. Between the trimmed V and J ends, which lost 4 bases and 3 bases, there was a span of 9 bases. CDR3 sequence reads: CASSVADDYGYTF. The CDR3 nucleotides read TGTGCCAGCAGTGTAGCAGACGACTATGGCTACACCTTC.

V usage is TRBV6-5 and J usage is TRBJ2-2; 7 bases line up with TRBD1. CDR1 is MNHEY, CDR2 SVGAGI, per germline. The CDR3 has 15 residues. With V trimmed by 6 bases and J by 4 bases, 8 bases remained unmatched. The CDR3 DNA reads TGTGCCAGCAGCACCATATCAGGGGGCACCGGGGAGCTGTTTTTT. Translated: CASSTISGGTGELFF.

As DNA, the CDR3 is TGTGCCAGCAGTAGATTGGAGGCTGAGCAGTTCTTC. Encoded protein: CASSRLEAEQFF. The genes are TRBV25-1 and TRBJ2-1; a possible D gene is TRBD2 (5 bases). The germline CDR1 and CDR2 sequences are MGHDK and SYGVNS. The CDR3 consists of 12 residues. The V gene lost 5 bases and the J gene lost 9 bases, with 11 bases spanning the gap.

This clone was seen a single time. This chain uses TRBV30 with TRBJ2-3; 9 bases are shared with TRBD1. This CDR3 is 15 amino acids long. Germline V gene data show CDR1 as GTSNPN and CDR2 as SVGIG (reference sequence). The V segment lost 3 bases and the J segment 2 bases; nucleotides outside the gene matches: 6. The CDR3 region has the DNA TGTGCCTGGAGCCAAGGGACAGGGAACACAGATACGCAGTATTTT. It encodes CAWSQGTGNTDTQYF.

V is TRBV11-2 and J is TRBJ1-1; D gene unclear. The CDR3 has 14 residues. Germline-derived CDR1 and CDR2 are SGHAT and FQNNGV. The V end lost 2 bases, the J end lost 8 bases, and 15 bases lay between the germline ends. This CDR3 is CASSLTSPHREAFF. The CDR3 coding sequence is TGTGCCAGCAGCTTAACCTCCCCGCACAGAGAAGCTTTCTTT.

The chain couples TRBV18 to TRBJ1-5; no clear D. The V gene lost 2 bases and the J gene lost 7 bases, with 9 bases spanning the gap. Germline CDR1 KGHSH, CDR2 LQKENI. CDR3 length equals 13 residues. Written as DNA, the CDR3 is TGTGCCAGCTCACCAGAGGCGCGGCAGCCCCAGCATTTT. It specifies CASSPEARQPQHF.

This rearrangement joins TRBV2 to TRBJ1-1, with unresolved D. V was clipped by 5 bases and J by 3 bases, with 13 bases between them. Looked up from germline, CDR1 is SNHLY and CDR2 is FYNNEI. The CDR3 spans 14 residues. The DNA of the CDR3 is TGTGCCAGCAGTTTCGGGGATGGGGACACTGAAGCTTTCTTT. It specifies CASSFGDGDTEAFF.

This clone was observed a single time. The genes are TRBV20-1 and TRBJ2-1; 10 bases align to TRBD2. V shed 3 bases and J 8 bases; nucleotides not matched to a gene: 16. The germline V gene encodes CDR1 DFQATT and CDR2 SNEGSKA (reference sequence). This CDR3 is built from 17 residues. The CDR3 sequence is CSASGLAGAPGGDEQFF. CDR3 nucleotide sequence: TGCAGTGCTAGTGGGCTAGCGGGAGCCCCGGGGGGTGATGAGCAGTTCTTC.

The V gene is TRBV4-2, the J gene TRBJ1-2; no firm D call. Germline CDR1 and CDR2: LGHNA and YNFKEQ. V lost 0 bases and J 5 bases, leaving 7 bases between the germline ends. This CDR3 comprises 13 residues. The CDR3 DNA reads TGTGCCAGCAGCCAAGAAGGCGTATATGGCTACACCTTC. Translating gives CASSQEGVYGYTF.

The chain recombines TRBV2 with TRBJ1-2; TRBD1 matches at 9 bases. The junction had 7 bases not matched to a gene; V was cut back by 6 bases and J by 8 bases. CDR1 and CDR2 from the germline V gene are SNHLY and FYNNEI. The CDR3 is 13 residues long. The CDR3 DNA follows: TGTGCCAGCAGGCCAGGGACAGGGTTCGGCTACACCTTC. It specifies CASRPGTGFGYTF. Full variable domain (remainder filled in from reference TRBV2 and TRBJ1-2): EPEVTQTPSHQVTQMGQEVILRCVPISNHLYFYWYRQILGQKVEFLVSFYNNEISEKSEIFDDQFSVERPDGSNFTLKIRSTKLEDSAMYFCASRPGTGFGYTFGSGTRLTVV.

V gene TRBV3-1 (or the pseudogene TRBV3-2) combines with J gene TRBJ2-2; D may be TRBD2 (5 bases). V dropped 0 bases and J dropped 7 bases, with 15 bases sitting between them. This CDR3 has 16 amino acids. The germline gives CDR1 LGHDT, CDR2 YNNKEL (reference sequence). CDR3 nucleotide sequence: TGTGCCAGCAGCCAAGATCGGGCTGCCCGGGGCGGGGAGCTGTTTTTT. Its protein is CASSQDRAARGGELFF.

The rearrangement uses TRBV21-1 and TRBJ2-7. TRBV21-1 is given as a pseudogene. The CDR3 is 15 residues long. This CDR3 reads CASNRPVRTYYEQYF. The CDR3 bases are TGTGCCAGCAATCGGCCGGTAAGAACTTATTACGAGCAGTACTTC.

Here the CDR3 DNA reads TGTGCCAGCAGCCCTGGACTACTGTACAATGAGCAGTTCTTC. Encoded protein: CASSPGLLYNEQFF. V usage is TRBV7-9 and J usage is TRBJ2-1; D perhaps matches TRBD2 (6 bases). Per germline, CDR1 SEHNR and CDR2 FQNEAQ (reference sequence). Trimming took off 5 bases at V and 4 bases at J, with 12 bases between the two ends. This CDR3 comprises 14 residues.

This chain connects TRBV3-1 (or the pseudogene TRBV3-2) to TRBJ2-5; D gene ambiguous. Germline V lookup: CDR1 LGHDT, CDR2 YNNKEL (reference sequence). The CDR3 covers 18 residues. V was trimmed by 0 bases and J by 0 bases, leaving 17 bases between them. CDR3 sequence (DNA): TGTGCCAGCAGCCAAGATAGGCGGTGTTGGCGGAACCAAGAGACCCAGTACTTC. It encodes CASSQDRRCWRNQETQYF.

The chain combines TRBV30 with TRBJ1-6; D remains ambiguous. This CDR3 comprises 13 residues. V lost 3 bases and J 11 bases, leaving 14 bases between the germline ends. Germline V gene sequence: CDR1 GTSNPN, CDR2 SVGIG (reference sequence). CDR3 sequence reads: CAWRDNHGAPLHF. In DNA, the CDR3 is TGTGCCTGGAGGGATAACCATGGTGCACCCCTCCACTTT.

J is TRBJ2-3 and V is TRBV10-3; 15 bases line up with TRBD2. The CDR3 is 17 amino acids. After removal of 7 bases from V and 2 bases from J, the junction contained 7 bases not matched to a gene. Germline V lookup: CDR1 ENHRY, CDR2 SYGVKD. The CDR3: CAITPGLAGGDTDTQYF. The CDR3 nucleotides are TGTGCCATCACTCCGGGACTAGCGGGAGGCGACACAGATACGCAGTATTTT.

This rearrangement joins TRBV7-2 to TRBJ1-2, with unresolved D. V lost 3 bases to trimming and J lost 4 bases, with 12 bases between them. From germline, CDR1 is SGHTA and CDR2 FQGNSA. The CDR3 is 14 residues long. The CDR3 coding sequence is TGTGCCAGCAGCTTGGAGGTTACAGTCTATGGCTACACCTTC. This codes for CASSLEVTVYGYTF.

The CDR3 is CASSETSGYYNEQFF. The DNA for the CDR3 is TGTGCCAGCAGCGAGACTAGCGGGTACTACAATGAGCAGTTCTTC. The chain employs TRBV7-2 and TRBJ2-1; 10 bases map to TRBD2. The CDR3 is 15 residues long. Trimming removed 5 bases from V and 3 bases from J; junction bases left unmatched: 4. Germline-derived CDR1 and CDR2 are SGHTA and FQGNSA.

V usage is TRBV7-3 and J usage is TRBJ2-1; D is undetermined. Germline CDR1 and CDR2: SGHTA and FQGTGA. V lost 0 bases and J lost 7, with 10 bases in between. This CDR3 has 14 amino acids. This chain's CDR3 is CASSLTSMGNEQFF. In DNA, the CDR3 is TGTGCCAGCAGCTTAACTTCCATGGGTAATGAGCAGTTCTTC.

This clone occurred a few times. CDR3 protein: CASSGTSGASSSYEQYF. In DNA form, the CDR3 reads TGTGCCAGTAGTGGGACTAGCGGGGCCTCGAGCTCCTACGAGCAGTACTTC. The J gene is TRBJ2-7, the V gene TRBV19, with 13 nucleotides matching TRBD2. The CDR3 has 17 residues. With 5 bases clipped from V and 0 bases from J, the junction kept 7 bases outside the gene matches. The germline V gene encodes CDR1 LNHDA and CDR2 SQIVND (reference sequence).

The chain couples TRBV27 to TRBJ2-5; D call uncertain. The length of the CDR3 is 13 residues. Germline V gives CDR1 MNHEY, CDR2 SMNVEV (reference sequence). V lost 5 bases to trimming and J lost 0 bases, with 7 bases between them. CDR3 nucleotides: TGTGCCAGCAGTCGGCCGAACCAAGAGACCCAGTACTTC. This gives the protein CASSRPNQETQYF.

This clone was detected a few times. Within the sample, other DNA sequences also encode this same CDR3. The chain links TRBV6-2 or TRBV6-3 to TRBJ2-3; the match to TRBD2 covers 12 bases. Germline V lookup: CDR1 MNHEY, CDR2 SVGEGT. The V gene end was trimmed by 5 bases and the J gene end by 4 bases; junction bases not matched to a gene: 1. CDR3 length: 14 amino acids. CDR3 region: CASSRLAGADTQYF. The CDR3 nucleotides are TGTGCCAGCAGTCGACTAGCGGGAGCAGATACGCAGTATTTT.

The genes are TRBV24-1 and TRBJ2-2, with D uncertain. The CDR3 has 16 amino acids. Trimming stripped 1 base from V and 3 bases from J, with 11 bases between. Germline CDR1 is KGHDR and CDR2 is SFDVKD. The DNA for the CDR3 is TGTGCCACCAGTGATTTTAGGGTTACGTACACCGGGGAGCTGTTTTTT. As protein: CATSDFRVTYTGELFF.